The rows below give T cell receptor beta chains drawn from one sample of a study of OX40 agonist ivuxolimab in advanced cancers. Assay used: immunoSEQ multiplex PCR; TCRdb lists only in-frame clones, some missing. The sample lists more than 85,000 clones, 70% to 90% occurring once. Sequenced material: CD4+ or CD8+ T cells sorted from blood, taken in a trial of the OX40 agonist ivuxolimab. These receptors all stem from an adult with an advanced solid tumor such as melanoma, head and neck, liver or kidney cancer. The conserved cysteine and the conserved F or W are not part of the CDR3 here.

TRBJ1-5 | TRBV6-5 | ASSYSGVNQPQH
TRBJ2-3 | TRBV2 | ASSARLRTDTQY
TRBJ2-7 | TRBV5-1 | ASSTGPGTSTYEQY
TRBJ1-5 | TRBV28 | ASSFSGGAGQPQH
TRBJ1-5 | TRBV5-8 | ASSLLGEGNQPQH
TRBJ1-5 | TRBV29-1 | SVDGGASDQPQH
TRBJ1-5 | TRBV23-1 | AGYENEGQPQH
TRBJ1-3 | TRBV5-1 | ASSLKGTVSSGNTIY
TRBJ1-3 | TRBV5-1 | ASSHVGDPGNTIY
TRBJ2-3 | TRBV10-3 | AITSQGSKQQY
TRBJ1-1 | TRBV2 | ASSEAPRNTEAF
TRBJ2-5 | TRBV19 | ASSPRTSDVETQY
TRBJ1-1 | TRBV7-9 | ASSLYENTEAF
TRBJ1-2 | TRBV9 | ASSVGGARGYT
TRBJ1-1 | TRBV10-3 | AISPGGLSLNTEAF
TRBJ2-4 | TRBV28 | ASSSPRSKRGIQY
TRBJ2-3 | TRBV7-3 | ASSLTSGGYTDTQY
TRBJ2-3 | TRBV11-1 | ASSLGIGQRSTDTQY
TRBJ2-3 | TRBV5-1 | ASSPGGTDTQY
TRBJ1-1 | TRBV10-3 | AISEGARNIITF
TRBJ1-2 | TRBV27 | ASSSRQGGGYT
TRBJ2-7 | TRBV11-1 | ASSLAGVGNSYEQY
TRBJ1-2 | TRBV29-1 | SVDTGQGDGYT
TRBJ1-5 | TRBV2 | ASSDQGALNQPQH
TRBJ2-1 | TRBV19 | ASSATGGEF
TRBJ2-2 | TRBV7-6 | ASSLVSGAVTGELF
TRBJ1-4 | TRBV5-1 | ASSPLFVGGAEKLF
TRBJ2-2 | TRBV7-3 | ASSPRGDTGELF
TRBJ2-1 | TRBV9 | ASSPEGGGTSDYNEQF
TRBJ1-5 | TRBV25-1 | ASSDGEISQPQH
TRBJ1-4 | TRBV5-1 | ASSLADREKLF
TRBJ2-5 | TRBV13 | ASSRRMSLRETQY
TRBJ1-1 | TRBV5-1 | ASRSFGTGGTEAF
TRBJ2-4 | TRBV14 | ASSQASGGARIGKNIQY
TRBJ1-2 | TRBV15 | ATSRATENYGYT